The 13 T cell receptor beta chains presented below share a single source sample, sequenced in a study of CD4+ T cells in melanoma. TCRdb's copy holds only in-frame clones and misses some; the assay was immunoSEQ multiplex PCR. The table shows about 21,000 clones, with approximately 78% occurring only once. These receptor sequences come from a human donor with melanoma.

The chain recombines TRBV10-3 with TRBJ2-5; weak D call: TRBD2 (6 bases). Germline CDR1 is ENHRY and CDR2 is SYGVKD. The CDR3 extends over 15 amino acids. V lost 0 bases to trimming and J lost 4 bases, with 12 bases between them. The CDR3 is CAISESSGGAETQYF. The CDR3 DNA sequence: TGTGCCATCAGTGAGTCGAGTGGCGGGGCAGAGACCCAGTACTTC.

The gene calls are TRBV4-1 and TRBJ1-2; unclear D gene. V shed 7 bases and J shed 0 bases, with 15 bases lying between them. CDR1 is MGHRA and CDR2 is YSYEKL in the germline V gene. The CDR3 spans 15 residues. The CDR3 protein is CASTPLGFPNYGYTF. CDR3 nucleotide sequence: TGCGCCAGCACGCCATTGGGGTTTCCTAACTATGGCTACACCTTC.

A few counts support this clone. The rearrangement uses TRBV15 and TRBJ1-2, with TRBD1 as a possible D gene (6 bases). This CDR3 is built from 14 residues. V was cut by 0 bases and J by 5 bases, with 10 bases left in between. The germline CDR1 and CDR2 sequences are LNHNV and YYDKDF (reference sequence). The CDR3 is CATSRDRGVYGYTF. Written as DNA, the CDR3 is TGTGCCACCAGCAGAGATAGGGGGGTTTATGGCTACACCTTC.

This chain uses TRBV7-9 with TRBJ2-5; 7 positions agree with TRBD1. The end of the DNA is better explained by TRBJ2-7, so the J call may be wrong. The CDR3 is 16 residues long. CDR1 is SEHNR, CDR2 FQNEAQ, per germline (reference sequence). CDR3 DNA sequence: TGTGCCAGCAGGCCTCGACAGGGTACCACTGACGACGAGCAGTACTTC. This translates into CASRPRQGTTDDEQYF.

As concerns this clone: Different DNA sequences within this sample yield the same CDR3. The chain employs TRBV5-1 and TRBJ2-5; the D gene is possibly TRBD1 (7 bases). The germline gives CDR1 SGHRS, CDR2 YFSETQ. The CDR3 is 13 residues long. The V end lost 4 bases, the J end lost 2 bases, and 9 bases lay between the germline ends. The CDR3 loop is CASSPGGQETQYF. CDR3 sequence (DNA): TGCGCCAGCAGCCCAGGGGGGCAAGAGACCCAGTACTTC.

V and J are TRBV19 and TRBJ2-1; 10 positions match TRBD2. The V and J ends lost 2 bases and 8 bases, in that order; junction bases with no gene match: 9. The CDR3 is 16 amino acids. Germline values: CDR1 LNHDA, CDR2 SQIVND (reference sequence). This chain's CDR3 is CASSISPSGGGYEQFF. CDR3 in DNA: TGTGCCAGTAGTATATCCCCTAGCGGGGGTGGGTATGAGCAGTTCTTC. The variable domain in full, completed from reference TRBV19 and TRBJ2-1, reads DGGITQSPKYLFRKEGQNVTLSCEQNLNHDAMYWYRQDPGQGLRLIYYSQIVNDFQKGDIAEGYSVSREKKESFPLTVTSAQKNPTAFYLCASSISPSGGGYEQFFGPGTRLTVL.

Remarks on this clone: At the DNA level, this CDR3 is encoded by other sequences in the same sample as well. The CDR3 DNA reads TGTGCCAGCAGCCAACCTCTGACTAGCCCAGGGAGCGGGGAGCTGTTTTTT. Amino acid sequence: CASSQPLTSPGSGELFF. The chain employs TRBV4-2 and TRBJ2-2, with 7 bases fitting TRBD2. Trimming at V came to 2 bases and at J to 7 bases, leaving 13 bases not matched to a gene. The CDR3 has 17 residues. Germline V gene lookup returns CDR1 LGHNA and CDR2 YNFKEQ.

A remark on this clone: This sample includes further DNA sequences coding for the same CDR3. The chain couples TRBV18 to TRBJ2-2, with 10 positions matching TRBD1. The CDR3 extends over 16 amino acids. In germline, CDR1 is KGHSH, CDR2 LQKENI. Trimming cost V 2 bases and J 4 bases; bases outside gene matches: 4. For the CDR3, the DNA is TGTGCCAGCTCACCAGCGGGACAGGGGAGCACCGGGGAGCTGTTTTTT. This sequence encodes CASSPAGQGSTGELFF.

The CDR3 DNA follows: TGTGCCAGCTCACCGGACGGGCCCGAGTTCTATGGCTACACCTTC. It codes for CASSPDGPEFYGYTF. The chain joins TRBV18 to TRBJ1-2; D is ambiguous. The CDR3 is 15 residues long. The germline gives CDR1 KGHSH, CDR2 LQKENI. The V gene lost 3 bases and the J gene lost 4 bases, with 15 bases spanning the gap.

The chain carries TRBV25-1 and TRBJ2-7; no firm D call. CDR3 length equals 15 residues. Germline CDR1 MGHDK, CDR2 SYGVNS. V lost 2 bases and J 2 bases, leaving 13 bases between the germline ends. The CDR3 DNA reads TGTGCCAGCAGTGAAGTAAGCACAAACCCCTACGAGCAGTACTTC. Protein sequence: CASSEVSTNPYEQYF.

The chain carries TRBV7-2 and TRBJ1-2, with 7 bases aligning to TRBD1. Germline V gene lookup returns CDR1 SGHTA and CDR2 FQGNSA. CDR3 length: 15 residues. V gave up 1 base and J gave up 8 bases; unmatched junction bases: 10. The chain's CDR3 is CASSLVGAGGEGYTF. The DNA of the CDR3 is TGTGCCAGCAGCTTAGTAGGGGCAGGGGGTGAAGGCTACACCTTC.

The gene calls are TRBV27 and TRBJ2-5; D gene ambiguous. The germline CDR1 and CDR2 sequences are MNHEY and SMNVEV (reference sequence). This CDR3 has 13 residues. V shed 3 bases and J shed 0 bases, with 5 bases lying between them. The CDR3 loop reads CASSFGYQETQYF. As DNA, the CDR3 is TGTGCCAGCAGTTTTGGTTACCAAGAGACCCAGTACTTC.

This chain uses TRBV27 with TRBJ1-4; no reliable D call. Trimming stripped 4 bases from V and 3 bases from J, with 12 bases between. Germline assignment: CDR1 MNHEY and CDR2 SMNVEV (reference sequence). The CDR3 covers 15 residues. This CDR3 reads CASSSMSAANEKLFF. The CDR3 DNA reads as TGTGCCAGCAGTTCAATGTCCGCGGCTAATGAAAAACTGTTTTTT.